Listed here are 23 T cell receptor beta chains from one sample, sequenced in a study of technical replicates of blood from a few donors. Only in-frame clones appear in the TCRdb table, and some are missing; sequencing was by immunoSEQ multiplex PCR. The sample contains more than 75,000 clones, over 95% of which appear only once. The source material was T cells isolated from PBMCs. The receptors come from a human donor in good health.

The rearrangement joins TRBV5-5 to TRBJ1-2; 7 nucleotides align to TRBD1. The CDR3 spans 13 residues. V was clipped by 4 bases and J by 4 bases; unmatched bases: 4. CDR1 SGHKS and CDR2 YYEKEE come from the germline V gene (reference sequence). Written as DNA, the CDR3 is TGTGCCAGCAGCATTCGACAGGGCTATGGCTACACCTTC. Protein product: CASSIRQGYGYTF. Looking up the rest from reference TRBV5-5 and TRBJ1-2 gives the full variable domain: DAGVTQSPTHLIKTRGQQVTLRCSPISGHKSVSWYQQVLGQGPQFIFQYYEKEERGRGNFPDRFSARQFPNYSSELNVNALLLGDSALYLCASSIRQGYGYTFGSGTRLTVV.

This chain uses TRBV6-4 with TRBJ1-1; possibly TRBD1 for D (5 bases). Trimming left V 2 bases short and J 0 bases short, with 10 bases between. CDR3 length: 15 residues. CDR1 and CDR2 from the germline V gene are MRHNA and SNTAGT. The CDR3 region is CASSDGDRMNTEAFF. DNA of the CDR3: TGTGCCAGCAGTGACGGTGACAGAATGAACACTGAAGCTTTCTTT.

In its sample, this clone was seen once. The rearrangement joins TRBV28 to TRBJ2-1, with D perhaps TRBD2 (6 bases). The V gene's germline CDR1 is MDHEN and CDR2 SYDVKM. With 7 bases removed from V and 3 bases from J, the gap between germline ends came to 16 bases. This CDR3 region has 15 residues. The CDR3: CASTSEGSYYNEQFF. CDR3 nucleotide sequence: TGTGCCAGCACCTCGGAGGGATCTTACTACAATGAGCAGTTCTTC.

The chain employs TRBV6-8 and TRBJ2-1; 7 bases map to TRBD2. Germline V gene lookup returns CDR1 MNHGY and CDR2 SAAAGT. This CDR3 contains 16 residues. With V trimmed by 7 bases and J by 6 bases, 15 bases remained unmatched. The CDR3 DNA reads TGTGCCAGCACGGAATTCGCGCGCGGGAGTAGCAATGAGCAGTTCTTC. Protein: CASTEFARGSSNEQFF.

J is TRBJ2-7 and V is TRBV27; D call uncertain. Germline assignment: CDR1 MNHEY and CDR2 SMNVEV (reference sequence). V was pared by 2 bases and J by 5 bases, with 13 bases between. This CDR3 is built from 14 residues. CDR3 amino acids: CASSLGTVQDEQYF. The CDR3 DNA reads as TGTGCCAGCAGTTTAGGCACAGTACAAGACGAGCAGTACTTC.

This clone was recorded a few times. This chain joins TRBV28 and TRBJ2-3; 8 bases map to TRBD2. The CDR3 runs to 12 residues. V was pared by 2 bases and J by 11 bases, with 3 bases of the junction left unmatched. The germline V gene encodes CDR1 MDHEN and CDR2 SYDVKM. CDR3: CASSLGLAQQYF. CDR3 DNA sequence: TGTGCCAGCAGTTTAGGACTAGCTCAGCAGTATTTT.

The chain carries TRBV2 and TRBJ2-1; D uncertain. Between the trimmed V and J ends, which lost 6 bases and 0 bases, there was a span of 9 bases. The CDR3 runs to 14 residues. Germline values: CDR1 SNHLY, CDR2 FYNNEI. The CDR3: CASSSLSSYNEQFF. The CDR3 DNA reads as TGTGCCAGCAGCTCCCTGAGCTCCTACAATGAGCAGTTCTTC.

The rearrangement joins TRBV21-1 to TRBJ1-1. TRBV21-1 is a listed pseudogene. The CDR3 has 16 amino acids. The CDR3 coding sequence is TGTGCCAGCAGCCTCCCCGAGGCGTTAACCAACACTGAAGCTTTCTTT. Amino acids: CASSLPEALTNTEAFF.

The CDR3: CASRQGGQGRADTQYF. In DNA, the CDR3 is TGTGCCAGCCGACAAGGGGGACAGGGAAGGGCAGATACGCAGTATTTT. The J gene is TRBJ2-3, the V gene TRBV27; TRBD1 aligns across 9 bases. There are 16 residues in the CDR3. With 8 bases clipped from V and 4 bases from J, the junction kept 13 bases outside the gene matches. The germline CDR1 and CDR2 sequences are MNHEY and SMNVEV (reference sequence).

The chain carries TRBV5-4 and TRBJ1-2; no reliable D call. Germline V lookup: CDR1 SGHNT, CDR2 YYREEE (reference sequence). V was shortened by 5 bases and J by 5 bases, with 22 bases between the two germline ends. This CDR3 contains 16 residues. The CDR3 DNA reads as TGTGCCAGCAGAAGCCTCCAACAACCTGGGAGATATGGCTACACCTTC. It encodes CASRSLQQPGRYGYTF. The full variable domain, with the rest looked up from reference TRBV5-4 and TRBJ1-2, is ETGVTQSPTHLIKTRGQQVTLRCSSQSGHNTVSWYQQALGQGPQFIFQYYREEENGRGNFPPRFSGLQFPNYSSELNVNALELDDSALYLCASRSLQQPGRYGYTFGSGTRLTVV.

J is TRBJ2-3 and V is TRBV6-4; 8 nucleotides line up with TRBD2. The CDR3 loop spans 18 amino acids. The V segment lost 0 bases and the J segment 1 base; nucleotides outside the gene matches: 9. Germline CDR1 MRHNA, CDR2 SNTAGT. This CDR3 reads CASSDSPYLGLGTDTQYF. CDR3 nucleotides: TGTGCCAGCAGTGACTCACCGTACTTGGGACTAGGCACAGATACGCAGTATTTT.

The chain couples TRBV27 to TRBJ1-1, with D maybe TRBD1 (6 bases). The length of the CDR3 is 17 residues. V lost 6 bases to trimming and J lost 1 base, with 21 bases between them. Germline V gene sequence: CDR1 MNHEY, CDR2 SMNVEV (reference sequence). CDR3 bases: TGTGCCAGCAGCTTAACCGTGGGGGCCGCGGGGAACACTGAAGCTTTCTTT. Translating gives CASSLTVGAAGNTEAFF.

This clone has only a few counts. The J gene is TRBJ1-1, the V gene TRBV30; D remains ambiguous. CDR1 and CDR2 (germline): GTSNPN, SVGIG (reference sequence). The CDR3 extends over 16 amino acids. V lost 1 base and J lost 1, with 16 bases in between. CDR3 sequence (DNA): TGTGCCTGGAGTGAATACCAGTCCCATGGGAACACTGAAGCTTTCTTT. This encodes CAWSEYQSHGNTEAFF.

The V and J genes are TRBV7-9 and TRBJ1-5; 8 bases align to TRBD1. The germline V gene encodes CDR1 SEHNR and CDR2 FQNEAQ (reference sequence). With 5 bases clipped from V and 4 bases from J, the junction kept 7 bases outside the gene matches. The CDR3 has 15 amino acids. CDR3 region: CASSLDREVNQPQHF. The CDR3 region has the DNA TGTGCCAGCAGCCTGGACAGGGAAGTAAATCAGCCCCAGCATTTT. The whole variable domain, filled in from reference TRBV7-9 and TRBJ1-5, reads DTGVSQNPRHKITKRGQNVTFRCDPISEHNRLYWYRQTLGQGPEFLTYFQNEAQLEKSRLLSDRFSAERPKGSFSTLEIQRTEQGDSAMYLCASSLDREVNQPQHFGDGTRLSIL.

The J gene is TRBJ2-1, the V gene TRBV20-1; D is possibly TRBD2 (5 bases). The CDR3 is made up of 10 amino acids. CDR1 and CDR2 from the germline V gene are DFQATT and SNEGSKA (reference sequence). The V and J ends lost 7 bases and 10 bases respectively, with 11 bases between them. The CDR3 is CSGSGNEQFF. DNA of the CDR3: TGCAGTGGTTCGGGGAACGAGCAGTTCTTC.

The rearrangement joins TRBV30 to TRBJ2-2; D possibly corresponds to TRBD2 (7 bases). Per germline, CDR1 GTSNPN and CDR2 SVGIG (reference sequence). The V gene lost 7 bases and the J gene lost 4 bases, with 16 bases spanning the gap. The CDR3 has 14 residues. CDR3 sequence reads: CAFDWGGRTGELFF. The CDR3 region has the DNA TGTGCCTTTGACTGGGGGGGGCGCACCGGGGAGCTGTTTTTT.

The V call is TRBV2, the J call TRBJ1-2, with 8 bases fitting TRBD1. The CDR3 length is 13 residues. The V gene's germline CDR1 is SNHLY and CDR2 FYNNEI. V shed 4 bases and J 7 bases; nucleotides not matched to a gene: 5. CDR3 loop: CASSGQGTVGYTF. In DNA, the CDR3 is TGTGCCAGCAGTGGACAGGGGACGGTTGGCTACACCTTC.

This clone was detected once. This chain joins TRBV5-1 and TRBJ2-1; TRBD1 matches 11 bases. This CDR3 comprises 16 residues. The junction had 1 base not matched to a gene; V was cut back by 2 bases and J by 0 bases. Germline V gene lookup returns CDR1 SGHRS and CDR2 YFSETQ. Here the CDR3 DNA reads TGCGCCAGCAGCTTTGGGACAGGGGGCTCCTACAATGAGCAGTTCTTC. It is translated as CASSFGTGGSYNEQFF.

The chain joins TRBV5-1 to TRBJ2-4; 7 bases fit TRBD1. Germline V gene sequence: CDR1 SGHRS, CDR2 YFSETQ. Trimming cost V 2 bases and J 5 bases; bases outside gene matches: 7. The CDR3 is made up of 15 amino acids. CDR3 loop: CASSFSRQGQNIQYF. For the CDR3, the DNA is TGCGCCAGCAGCTTTTCCAGACAGGGCCAAAACATTCAGTACTTC.

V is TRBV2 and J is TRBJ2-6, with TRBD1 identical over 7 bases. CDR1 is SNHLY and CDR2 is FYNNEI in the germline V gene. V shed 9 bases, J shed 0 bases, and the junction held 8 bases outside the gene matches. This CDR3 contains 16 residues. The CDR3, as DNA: TGTGCCAGGACGGACAGGCTAAGCTCTGGGGCCAACGTCCTGACTTTC. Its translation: CARTDRLSSGANVLTF. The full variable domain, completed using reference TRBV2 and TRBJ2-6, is EPEVTQTPSHQVTQMGQEVILRCVPISNHLYFYWYRQILGQKVEFLVSFYNNEISEKSEIFDDQFSVERPDGSNFTLKIRSTKLEDSAMYFCARTDRLSSGANVLTFGAGSRLTVL.

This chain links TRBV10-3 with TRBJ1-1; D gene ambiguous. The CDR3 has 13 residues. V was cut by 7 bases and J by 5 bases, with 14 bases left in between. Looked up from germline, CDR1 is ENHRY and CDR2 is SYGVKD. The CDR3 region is CAITRQESTEAFF. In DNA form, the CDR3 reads TGTGCCATCACCCGACAAGAATCTACTGAAGCTTTCTTT.

The CDR3 spells CASKPSGTHYEQYF. CDR3 DNA: TGTGCCAGCAAACCTTCTGGGACACACTACGAGCAGTACTTC. The rearrangement joins TRBV28 to TRBJ2-7; possibly TRBD1 for D (6 bases). V was pared by 7 bases and J by 3 bases, with 16 bases between. CDR3 length: 14 residues. Germline-derived CDR1 and CDR2 are MDHEN and SYDVKM.

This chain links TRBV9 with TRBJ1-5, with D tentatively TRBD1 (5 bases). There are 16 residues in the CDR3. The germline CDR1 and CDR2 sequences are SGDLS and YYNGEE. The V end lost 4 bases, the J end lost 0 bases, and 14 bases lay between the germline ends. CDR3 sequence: CASSLGGDSSNQPQHF. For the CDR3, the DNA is TGTGCCAGCAGCCTCGGGGGGGATAGTAGCAATCAGCCCCAGCATTTT. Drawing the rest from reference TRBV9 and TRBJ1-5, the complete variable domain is DSGVTQTPKHLITATGQRVTLRCSPRSGDLSVYWYQQSLDQGLQFLIQYYNGEERAKGNILERFSAQQFPDLHSELNLSSLELGDSALYFCASSLGGDSSNQPQHFGDGTRLSIL.